This TCR beta chain was retrieved from a study of vaccination and CD4 T cells after COVID-19 (dated by TCRdb to between 2020 and 2023). At the level of the whole study: In the convalescent cohort there were six males and four females, among whom were two Hispanic individuals, seven Caucasians, two Asians and one multiracial person. Two doses of either the Pfizer-BioNTech BNT162b2 vaccine (n=8) or the Moderna mRNA-1273 vaccine (n=2) were administered to participants. Post-COVID blood samples from convalescent patients were collected a median of roughly 100 days after diagnosis, with a range of about 35 to 180 days. Post-vaccine blood samples were taken a median of about 77 days after the second vaccine dose, with a range of roughly 13 to 250 days. Culture stimuli were overlapping spike peptide pools from SARS-CoV-2 and from the common cold coronaviruses HCoV-NL63, HCoV-OC43 and HCoV-229E. Control cultures used a CEFX viral epitope pool as positive control, an HIV-1 Nef peptide pool as negative control, or no peptide. In ten to eleven COVID-19 convalescent patients and a few infection-naive healthy vaccine recipients, the spike-specific CD4+ TCR repertoire before mRNA vaccination was compared with the repertoire after mRNA vaccination. An earlier paper using these donors assessed, at the TCR clonotype level, memory CD4+ T cell crossreactivity between SARS-CoV-2 and common cold coronavirus spike proteins.

The sample's treatment or condition label is to be understood as: 10-day PBMC culture with coronavirus spike peptide pools or control peptides (ViraFEST assay). CD4+ T cells from unexposed donors were collected before the COVID-19 pandemic (2011-2018). The ViraFEST assay, used in the study, expanded antigen-specific T cells with peptide pools and then identified the expanded clonotypes through TCR sequencing. Each well held 2.2 million or so PBMCs cultured with approximately 9.1 ug/ml peptide pools in IMDM containing about 5% human AB serum and roughly 9.3 IU/ml IL-2. Half of the culture medium was replaced with fresh IL-2-containing medium on days 3 and 7. CD4+ T cells were isolated after approximately 10 days of culture through negative selection using the EasySep CD4+ T cell isolation kit. As cell number allowed, CD4+ T cells from unexposed donors were tested for reactivity to SARS-CoV-2 S and N and to four common cold coronavirus spike pools. Ficoll-Paque Plus gradient centrifugation was used to isolate PBMCs from whole blood, and the isolated PBMCs were then either used fresh or cryopreserved at -140C. Triplicate wells were generally used for each culture condition. Leukapheresis product for the unexposed donors was purchased commercially.

There are a few counts of this clonotype. The antigen it binds to is not known. Within one base of it there is no much larger clone, and no base qualities were kept. The library was built by means of PCR. DNA from cultured CD4+ T cells underwent TCR sequencing with the Oncomine TCR Beta short-read assay at the Johns Hopkins FTIC core. The QIAamp micro DNA kit was used to extract genomic DNA from the cultured CD4+ T cells. Oncomine TCR Beta libraries made from cultured CD4+ T cells were pooled using unique dual indexes and sequenced on an Illumina iSeq 100. Regarding the original processing steps: Non-productive sequences were removed, and CDR3s that did not start with C, did not end with F or W, or were shorter than 7 amino acids were discarded. Antigen-specific clonotypes were identified with the MANAFEST web application by comparing peptide-stimulated wells with reference and other culture wells. Positive clones required FDR below 0.05, an odds ratio above 5, and productive frequency above 0.1% in at least two of three replicate wells. A clonotype was classed as cross-reactive if the clonotype showed significant expansion both in SARS-CoV-2 spike wells and in at least one common cold coronavirus spike condition. Using R version 3.6.1, CDR3 homology was evaluated through Levenshtein distances (stringdist) along with unrooted phylogenetic trees (ape). TCRdb trimmed public reads at Q25 via fastp, called clones via MiXCR and kept in-frame beta chains. Rows are combined by CDR3 protein, so each entry shows the most common genes and DNA. For this entry, the V and J calls and clone size follow TCRdb and not the study's own pipeline. This sample gives several thousand distinct CDR3 sequences in total; approximately 48% of them show up just once. The top ten constitute 20% to 25% of the sample.

Broader findings and caveats from the paper: The study included relatively few convalescent patients and did not analyze early timepoints after natural infection. Of the vaccine-specific clones found in convalescent patients, nearly all (304 of 307) were mono-reactive for SARS-CoV-2 spike instead of being cross-reactive with common cold coronaviruses. The median count of SARS-CoV-2-reactive clonotypes went up from around 23 after infection to some 38 after vaccination, although the change was not significant. In convalescent patients, a median roughly 83% of post-vaccine SARS-CoV-2-reactive clones were detected only after vaccination, and vaccine-specific priming was suggested by this finding.

The germline V gene (reference sequence) provides CDR1 DFQATT and CDR2 SNEGSKA. V loses 3 bases, J loses 0 bases, and the germline ends lie 8 bases apart. Measured from the cysteine to the phenylalanine, the CDR3 is 14 residues long. Solely the CDR3 DNA is kept, with 42 bases framed from the first base. The TCR originated in a human donor in good health. Sequenced sample: CD4+ T cells from blood, cultured in vitro. The rearrangement joined TRBV20-1 to TRBJ1-4; the D gene assignment is ambiguous. The nucleotide sequence is TGCAGTGCTAGTCGGTCTGCAACTAATGAAAAACTGTTTTTT. Translated, it reads CSASRSATNEKLFF.